This is a list of T cell receptor beta chains from one sample in a study of T cells in Graves' hyperthyroidism and ophthalmopathy. A single record per CDR3 protein comes from TCRdb applying MiXCR to the multiplex PCR reads. This table holds around 97,000 distinct CDR3 sequences, 45% to 50% found once. The sample comprised blood. These receptor sequences come from a man between 35 and 55 years old with Graves' hyperthyroidism. The CDR3 runs from the conserved cysteine through the conserved F or W. The D gene is left open where the match is weak. For some rows the clone size is stated as once, few or many, or as a class when expanded; others skip it.

DNA	CDR3	J	D	size	V
TGTGCCACCAGTGACCCCGACAGGGGACTCAATGAGCAGTTCTTC	CATSDPDRGLNEQFF	TRBJ2-1	TRBD1	many	TRBV24-1
TGTGCCTGGAGTGTTGGAGTCAGGGATTCACCCCTCCACTTT	CAWSVGVRDSPLHF	TRBJ1-6	.	few	TRBV30
TGTGCCAGCAGCGGCAAAGGAGGGAGAGATACGCAGTATTTT	CASSGKGGRDTQYF	TRBJ2-3	.	.	TRBV9
TGTGCCAGCAGCTTAGGAGCTGCGGAGACCCAGTACTTC	CASSLGAAETQYF	TRBJ2-5	.	medium-sized	TRBV11-1
TGCGCCAGCAGCTTAACTCCCCTCCCCAATGAGCAGTTCTTC	CASSLTPLPNEQFF	TRBJ2-1	.	many	TRBV5-1
TGTGCCAGCAGCCAAGATCAATTAGCGGGAGCAGATACGCAGTATTTT	CASSQDQLAGADTQYF	TRBJ2-3	TRBD2	.	TRBV3-1
TGCAGTGCTTTCAGACTAGCGGGAGTCGGGCAGTTCTTC	CSAFRLAGVGQFF	TRBJ2-1	TRBD2	.	TRBV20-1
TGTGCCAGCAGTTATGTAACGGGTGGAAACACCTTC	CASSYVTGGNTF	TRBJ1-2	.	.	TRBV6-6
TGTGCCAGCAGTTTATTGCAGGGCGAGCAGTACTTC	CASSLLQGEQYF	TRBJ2-7	.	many	TRBV6-2/TRBV6-3
TGTGCCAGTAGCTCCTCCCGAGGGACCCAGTACTTC	CASSSSRGTQYF	TRBJ2-5	.	many	TRBV19
TGTGCCAGCAGCTGGGACAGCTCGGAGGCTTTCTTT	CASSWDSSEAFF	TRBJ1-1	TRBD1	.	TRBV7-8
TGTGCCAGCAGGGCCAGGGACACCGTCTCCTACGAGCAGTACTTC	CASRARDTVSYEQYF	TRBJ2-7	.	many	TRBV7-8
TGTGCCTGGAACTCCGGGCCTCGTAATTCACCCCTCCACTTT	CAWNSGPRNSPLHF	TRBJ1-6	.	.	TRBV30
TGTGCCAGTAGTAGTGGGTTTTCCTACGAGCATTTT	CASSSGFSYEHF	TRBJ1-5	.	.	TRBV19
TGTGCCAGCAGCCAAGGGCTCAAGAAGAACACTGAAGCTTTCTTT	CASSQGLKKNTEAFF	TRBJ1-1	.	once	TRBV2
TGTGCCAGCACTGAGGACAGCTACTCTGGGGCAGGGGATCAGCCCCAGCATTTT	CASTEDSYSGAGDQPQHF	TRBJ1-5	.	.	TRBV2
TGTGCCAGCAGCTTAGCCGGCAGGGGAAACACTGAAGCTTTCTTT	CASSLAGRGNTEAFF	TRBJ1-1	.	many	TRBV7-9
TGTGCCACTGGGCCAGCGACGTACGAGCAGCCCCAGCATTTT	CATGPATYEQPQHF	TRBJ1-5	.	.	TRBV2
TGTGCCACCTGTGCCAGTGCCAGGAAGCAACAGGGGGCCCATGGCTACACCTTC	CATCASARKQQGAHGYTF	TRBJ1-2	TRBD1	.	TRBV24-1
TGTGCCAGCAGTAGACAGCGCTATGGCTACACCTTC	CASSRQRYGYTF	TRBJ1-2	.	many	TRBV28
TGTGCCAGCAGTTTGAGGACGGCGGGCTACGAGCAGTACTTC	CASSLRTAGYEQYF	TRBJ2-7	.	.	TRBV6-2/TRBV6-3
TGTGCCAGCAGCAAAGGGGGGCTAGCGAGAGAGACCCAGTACTTC	CASSKGGLARETQYF	TRBJ2-5	.	.	TRBV7-2
TGTGCCAGCAGCTTAGAAGGGGATTCACCCCTCCACTTT	CASSLEGDSPLHF	TRBJ1-6	.	many	TRBV7-9
TGCAGTGCTAGAGAGGAACTAGGGTTGGGGACTGAAGCTTTCTTT	CSAREELGLGTEAFF	TRBJ1-1	.	.	TRBV20-1
TGTGCCAGCATAGGAGGCCTAAACACCATATATTTT	CASIGGLNTIYF	TRBJ1-3	.	many	TRBV28
TGCAGCGTTGAAGTAGCGGGGAGCTATGGCTACACCTTC	CSVEVAGSYGYTF	TRBJ1-2	.	few	TRBV29-1
TGTGCCAGCAGTGCCCAGAACCTCGGCCAGCATTTT	CASSAQNLGQHF	TRBJ1-5	.	many	TRBV2
TGCAGTGCTAGAGGAAGCGGGGGGGCGCGGGGGGGTTACGAGCAGTACTTC	CSARGSGGARGGYEQYF	TRBJ2-7	TRBD2	many	TRBV20-1
TGTGCCAGCAGCTCAGATACCGGGACAGAACTAGCGGTGACATACAATGAGCAGTTCTTC	CASSSDTGTELAVTYNEQFF	TRBJ2-1	.	many	TRBV7-9
TGTGCCTGGAGTGTACTAGATTTGTACAATGAGCAGTTCTTC	CAWSVLDLYNEQFF	TRBJ2-1	.	once	TRBV11-2
TGTGCCAGCAGCCCCGACGACAGATTTATGAACACTGAAGCTTTCTTT	CASSPDDRFMNTEAFF	TRBJ1-1	.	.	TRBV7-3
TGTGCCAGCAGTTCCCTGCCCCTAGGTACCAATGAGCAGTTCTTC	CASSSLPLGTNEQFF	TRBJ2-1	.	many	TRBV27
TGTGCCAGCAGAGAGCGGGGCAGGGGAGATACGCAGTATTTT	CASRERGRGDTQYF	TRBJ2-3	.	many	TRBV5-6
TGCAGTGCTAGGGGGACAGGTGACACTGAAGCTTTCTTT	CSARGTGDTEAFF	TRBJ1-1	TRBD1	.	TRBV20-1
TGCAGTGCTAGTCGGGGGGCGCGGAGTCAGCCCCAGCATTTT	CSASRGARSQPQHF	TRBJ1-5	.	many	TRBV20-1
TGTGCCACCAGCAGTTTATGGGGAGGACGATCTGGGGCCAACGTCCTGACTTTC	CATSSLWGGRSGANVLTF	TRBJ2-6	.	.	TRBV15
TGTGCCAGCAGCTGGACAGGGTTGGGGACTGAAGCTTTCTTT	CASSWTGLGTEAFF	TRBJ1-1	TRBD1	.	TRBV7-3
TGTGCCAGCAGTCAAGACGCGCCGGGCAATCAGCCCCAGCATTTT	CASSQDAPGNQPQHF	TRBJ1-5	.	many	TRBV2
TGCAGTGCTATTTGGTTTAGGGGGTGGAACTCCTACGAGCAGTACTTC	CSAIWFRGWNSYEQYF	TRBJ2-7	.	once	TRBV20-1
TGTGCCAGCAGCGTCGGGGGTGACGGCTACACCTTC	CASSVGGDGYTF	TRBJ1-2	.	medium-sized	TRBV9
TGTGCCTGGAGTGCTTGGACAGGGGGCGTCCACACCTTC	CAWSAWTGGVHTF	TRBJ1-2	TRBD1	.	TRBV19
TGCGCCAGCAGTGAGCCTAGCTTGGACAGGGCTGGTTGCAATCAGCCCCAGCATTTT	CASSEPSLDRAGCNQPQHF	TRBJ1-5	TRBD1	.	TRBV10-2
TGTGCCAGTAGTATAGTGGGGGTCGTGGGCTCTGGGGCCAACGTCCTGACTTTC	CASSIVGVVGSGANVLTF	TRBJ2-6	.	many	TRBV19
TGTGCCAGCACCACCGGGACATTCACTGAAGCTTTCTTT	CASTTGTFTEAFF	TRBJ1-1	.	few	TRBV28
TGCGCCAGCCAAAGGAAGAGCGGGGGAAACTACCTCTACAATGAGCAGTTCTTC	CASQRKSGGNYLYNEQFF	TRBJ2-1	TRBD2	.	TRBV10-2
TGTGCCAGCAGTCCCGGGGGCGGGGGCGCAGAGACCCAGTACTTC	CASSPGGGGAETQYF	TRBJ2-5	.	few	TRBV27
TGTGCCAGCAGCCAAAGGGGCGCGTGGTCACCCCTCCACTTT	CASSQRGAWSPLHF	TRBJ1-6	.	.	TRBV7-3
TGTGCCAGCAGTTTGACAGGCGGCAACAATGAGCAGTTCTTC	CASSLTGGNNEQFF	TRBJ2-1	.	many	TRBV28
TGCAGTGCTAGATTGGAAGCGGGAGTGGAGACCCAGTACTTC	CSARLEAGVETQYF	TRBJ2-5	TRBD2	.	TRBV20-1
TGCGCCAGCAGAAGGCAGGGTGGGACTAGCGGGAGGCTCACAGATACGCAGTATTTT	CASRRQGGTSGRLTDTQYF	TRBJ2-3	TRBD2	once	TRBV10-2
TGTGCCAGCAGCTTGATGGGGGAGGGGCGCAATGAAAAACTGTTTTTT	CASSLMGEGRNEKLFF	TRBJ1-4	.	many	TRBV5-6
TGTGCCAGCAGGCCAGGTGGCGGCTCCTACGAGCAGTACTTC	CASRPGGGSYEQYF	TRBJ2-7	.	many	TRBV6-2/TRBV6-3
TGTGCCAGCAGCGTAGGGGAGCTGTTTTTT	CASSVGELFF	TRBJ2-2	.	.	TRBV9
TGCAGTGCTGGGACAGTGAGCAACAATGAGCAGTTCTTC	CSAGTVSNNEQFF	TRBJ2-1	TRBD1	.	TRBV20-1